This T cell receptor beta chain was observed in a study of shared clonotypes between healthy human individuals. Study-wide context: Those who served as donors were a couple of women and a few men between the ages of 18 and 49.

Notes on this clone: As yet, its antigen is unknown.

V shed 2 bases and J shed 13 bases, with 24 bases lying between them. Germline V gene data show CDR1 as MDHEN and CDR2 as SYDVKM. The CDR3 covers 16 residues. TCRdb's copy holds only in-frame clones and misses some; the assay was immunoSEQ multiplex PCR. Among a few million clones, about 93% were seen once, and the ten largest hold approximately 1.6%. Naive-designated CD8 cells lacked CD45RO, were positively enriched for CCR7, and omitted terminally differentiated effector memory CD45RA+ cells. Each of the donors was a healthy adult who was HIV-negative and had not had a recent acute infection or vaccination. Findings and caveats of the study: Unshared clonotypes carried lower generation probabilities than those common to all four donors.

J is TRBJ2-1 and V is TRBV28; D perhaps matches TRBD1 (5 bases). This clonotype was sampled from a young man in good health. Some clones in this sample may be carry-over from other donors' samples. Sequenced input: naive CD8+ T cells from PBMCs. Here the CDR3 reads CASSLEAGLNLAVQFF. CDR3 bases: TGTGCCAGCAGTTTAGAGGCAGGGTTGAATCTGGCAGTCCAGTTCTTC.